Listed here are 15 T cell receptor beta chains from one sample, sequenced in a study of cytomegalovirus exposure and HLA in healthy donors. The PCR used 60 Vbeta and 13 Jbeta primers. This table comes from immunoSEQ multiplex PCR, and its TCRdb copy is limited to in-frame clones, with some not included. Among roughly 170,000 clones listed, more than 65% were seen once. The sample was PBMCs. The receptors derive from a man aged 25-45 years in good health and CMV-seronegative.

The V gene is TRBV6-1, the J gene TRBJ2-7, with 8 nucleotides matching TRBD2. The V segment lost 8 bases and the J segment 5 bases; nucleotides outside the gene matches: 11. Per germline, CDR1 MNHNS and CDR2 SASEGT. The CDR3 runs 14 residues. The CDR3 coding sequence is TGTGCCAGCGGGGGGCGCGGGAGGTTCAACGAGCAGTACTTC. Its translation is CASGGRGRFNEQYF.

This clone has just a few counts. The rearrangement joins TRBV10-3 to TRBJ1-2; D might be TRBD1 (6 bases). The CDR3 runs to 13 residues. With 7 bases removed from V and 4 bases from J, the gap between germline ends came to 13 bases. Germline CDR1 ENHRY, CDR2 SYGVKD. The CDR3 coding sequence is TGTGCCATCAACCCGGACAGCAGCTATGGCTACACCTTC. Translated, it gives CAINPDSSYGYTF.

This clone was recorded once. The chain uses TRBV6-1 and TRBJ2-7; 10 nucleotides align to TRBD2. There are 16 residues in the CDR3. V lost 0 bases to trimming and J lost 3 bases; unmatched junction nucleotides: 5. Germline V gene sequence: CDR1 MNHNS, CDR2 SASEGT. Written as DNA, the CDR3 is TGTGCCAGCAGTGAAGCAGCGGCTAGCGGGAGCTACGAGCAGTACTTC. It is translated as CASSEAAASGSYEQYF.

The chain couples TRBV6-6 to TRBJ1-6, with TRBD1 as a possible D gene (5 bases). In germline, CDR1 is MNHNY, CDR2 SVGAGI (reference sequence). This CDR3 has 13 residues. Trimming cost V 8 bases and J 9 bases, with 14 bases left between them. The CDR3 spells CASRQGVGSPLHF. CDR3 nucleotide sequence: TGTGCCAGCCGGCAGGGCGTCGGTTCACCCCTCCACTTT.

This chain connects TRBV20-1 to TRBJ2-5; D is uncertain. The better agreement between TRBJ2-7 and the DNA end casts doubt on the J call. This CDR3 has 11 residues. The germline V gene encodes CDR1 DFQATT and CDR2 SNEGSKA (reference sequence). The CDR3 protein is CSASWAYEQYF. CDR3 DNA sequence: TGCAGTGCTAGTTGGGCTTACGAGCAGTACTTC.

The rearrangement joins TRBV28 to TRBJ2-1; D perhaps matches TRBD1 (5 bases). V gave up 6 bases and J gave up 7 bases, with 13 bases separating them. This CDR3 spans 13 amino acids. Per germline, CDR1 MDHEN and CDR2 SYDVKM. CDR3 in amino acids: CASRLQGRNEQFF. CDR3 nucleotide sequence: TGTGCCAGCAGGCTCCAGGGTCGTAATGAGCAGTTCTTC.

The chain carries TRBV25-1 and TRBJ1-4; TRBD1 might be the D (5 bases). Germline loops: CDR1 MGHDK, CDR2 SYGVNS. There are 15 residues in the CDR3. The V end was cut by 5 bases, the J end by 4 bases, with 14 bases between. Written as DNA, the CDR3 is TGTGCCAGCAGTCTAACGGGACTTTATAATGAAAAACTGTTTTTT. The encoded protein is CASSLTGLYNEKLFF.

The chain joins TRBV4-3 to TRBJ1-2; TRBD1 matches 7 bases. V was pared by 0 bases and J by 2 bases, with 3 bases of the junction left unmatched. Germline lookup yields CDR1 LGHNA and CDR2 YSLEER. The CDR3 covers 15 residues. The CDR3 sequence is CASSQEDRPNYGYTF. DNA of the CDR3: TGCGCCAGCAGCCAAGAGGACAGGCCGAACTATGGCTACACCTTC.

The V and J genes are TRBV7-9 and TRBJ1-1, with TRBD1 identical over 7 bases. The germline CDR1 and CDR2 sequences are SEHNR and FQNEAQ (reference sequence). The CDR3 is made up of 13 amino acids. After removal of 8 bases from V and 5 bases from J, the junction contained 8 bases not matched to a gene. The CDR3, as DNA: TGTGCCAGCCAGGGGGAGGTCCTTACTGAAGCTTTCTTT. Translation: CASQGEVLTEAFF. The full variable domain, its missing parts supplied by reference TRBV7-9 and TRBJ1-1, is DTGVSQNPRHKITKRGQNVTFRCDPISEHNRLYWYRQTLGQGPEFLTYFQNEAQLEKSRLLSDRFSAERPKGSFSTLEIQRTEQGDSAMYLCASQGEVLTEAFFGQGTRLTVV.

The chain recombines TRBV6-6 with TRBJ2-3; weak D call: TRBD2 (5 bases). With 0 bases removed from V and 5 bases from J, the gap between germline ends came to 12 bases. The CDR3 covers 15 residues. The V gene's germline CDR1 is MNHNY and CDR2 SVGAGI (reference sequence). In nucleotides, the CDR3 is TGTGCCAGCAGTTACTCGATTAGCGCGGAAGATACGCAGTATTTT. Amino acid sequence: CASSYSISAEDTQYF.

The V call is TRBV19, the J call TRBJ2-2, with D maybe TRBD1 (5 bases). CDR1 and CDR2 from the germline V gene are LNHDA and SQIVND (reference sequence). With 5 bases removed from V and 3 bases from J, the gap between germline ends came to 10 bases. The CDR3 is made up of 14 amino acids. Here the CDR3 reads CASSQGRDTGELFF. The DNA for the CDR3 is TGTGCCAGTAGTCAGGGTCGCGACACCGGGGAGCTGTTTTTT.

This rearrangement joins TRBV7-9 to TRBJ2-3, with 9 bases fitting TRBD1. Trimming cost V 3 bases and J 3 bases; bases outside gene matches: 4. CDR1 and CDR2 from the germline V gene are SEHNR and FQNEAQ (reference sequence). The CDR3 runs to 15 residues. CDR3 DNA sequence: TGTGCCAGCAGCTTCACAGGGGGCGCAACAGATACGCAGTATTTT. Encoded protein: CASSFTGGATDTQYF.

The chain carries TRBV7-6 and TRBJ2-6, with unresolved D. The V gene's germline CDR1 is SGHVS and CDR2 FNYEAQ. CDR3 size: 13 residues. V was trimmed by 5 bases and J by 12 bases, leaving 14 bases between them. CDR3 residues: CASSPDRVSVLTF. CDR3 sequence (DNA): TGTGCCAGCAGCCCTGATCGGGTCAGCGTCCTGACTTTC. The variable domain in full, with the rest retrieved from reference TRBV7-6 and TRBJ2-6, is GAGVSQSPRYKVTKRGQDVALRCDPISGHVSLYWYRQALGQGPEFLTYFNYEAQQDKSGLPNDRFSAERPEGSISTLTIQRTEQRDSAMYRCASSPDRVSVLTFGAGSRLTVL.

The rearrangement uses TRBV2 and TRBJ1-2; the D gene is possibly TRBD1 (6 bases). From germline, CDR1 is SNHLY and CDR2 FYNNEI. The CDR3 contains 12 residues. The V end was cut by 8 bases, the J end by 2 bases, with 9 bases between. This CDR3 is CASVQGNYGYTF. The CDR3 DNA sequence: TGTGCCAGCGTACAGGGAAACTATGGCTACACCTTC. Variable domain in full (rest from reference TRBV2 and TRBJ1-2): EPEVTQTPSHQVTQMGQEVILRCVPISNHLYFYWYRQILGQKVEFLVSFYNNEISEKSEIFDDQFSVERPDGSNFTLKIRSTKLEDSAMYFCASVQGNYGYTFGSGTRLTVV.

The rearrangement uses TRBV7-9 and TRBJ1-2; TRBD1 aligns across 12 bases. The CDR3 spans 15 residues. Looked up from germline, CDR1 is SEHNR and CDR2 is FQNEAQ (reference sequence). V trimming: 4 bases; J trimming: 3 bases; junction bases outside the gene matches: 3. The CDR3 coding sequence is TGTGCCAGCAGCTGGGGGACAGGGGGCGACTATGGCTACACCTTC. This gives the protein CASSWGTGGDYGYTF. The whole variable domain, remainder taken from reference TRBV7-9 and TRBJ1-2, is DTGVSQNPRHKITKRGQNVTFRCDPISEHNRLYWYRQTLGQGPEFLTYFQNEAQLEKSRLLSDRFSAERPKGSFSTLEIQRTEQGDSAMYLCASSWGTGGDYGYTFGSGTRLTVV.